A single sample gave rise to the 25 T cell receptor beta chains below, sequenced in a study of T cell changes during pregnancy in multiple sclerosis. The data were produced by immunoSEQ multiplex PCR, yet TCRdb's version contains in-frame clones alone and is incomplete. In the table there are 60,000 to 65,000 clones, about 90% of which are singletons. The sequenced sample was peripheral blood, obtained in the first trimester of pregnancy. These TCRs come from a female donor with multiple sclerosis, enrolled in a pregnancy study.

The chain recombines TRBV11-2 with TRBJ1-5; D is uncertain. V lost 1 base and J 2 bases, leaving 12 bases between the germline ends. CDR3 length equals 16 residues. Germline loops: CDR1 SGHAT, CDR2 FQNNGV. CDR3 protein: CASSLGGRWGNQPQHF. Here the CDR3 DNA reads TGTGCCAGCAGCTTAGGTGGGAGATGGGGCAATCAGCCCCAGCATTTT.

V is TRBV6-1 and J is TRBJ1-3; D is unresolved. The CDR3 length is 14 residues. The V end lost 7 bases, the J end lost 2 bases, and 12 bases lay between the germline ends. CDR1 and CDR2 (germline): MNHNS, SASEGT. The CDR3 nucleotides read TGTGCCAGCATTTGGAGGGCTACTGGAAACACCATATATTTT. Translated, it gives CASIWRATGNTIYF.

The DNA for the CDR3 is TGTGCCAGCAGTTACACAGGGTTCAACACTGAAGCTTTCTTT. Translation: CASSYTGFNTEAFF. This rearrangement joins TRBV11-3 to TRBJ1-1; perhaps TRBD1 as D (6 bases). The V and J ends lost 6 bases and 2 bases respectively, with 13 bases between them. The CDR3 is 14 residues long. Germline CDR1 and CDR2: SGHNT and YENEEA.

The genes are TRBV7-8 and TRBJ1-1; no reliable D call. Trimming removed 0 bases from V and 0 bases from J, with 8 bases in between. This CDR3 is 15 amino acids long. Per germline, CDR1 SGHVS and CDR2 FQNEAQ. Here the CDR3 DNA reads TGTGCCAGCAGCTTAGCGAGGTCCTTGAACACTGAAGCTTTCTTT. Translating it yields CASSLARSLNTEAFF.

A single count supports this clone. This rearrangement joins TRBV6-4 to TRBJ2-1; no firm D call. Germline values: CDR1 MRHNA, CDR2 SNTAGT. Deletions cut 3 bases from V and 0 bases from J, with 9 bases between. The CDR3 has 15 amino acids. The CDR3 protein is CASSESPSSYNEQFF. The CDR3 nucleotides are TGTGCCAGCAGTGAGTCCCCGAGCTCCTACAATGAGCAGTTCTTC.

The chain uses TRBV9 and TRBJ2-1; 7 nucleotides agree with TRBD2. This CDR3 contains 14 residues. The junction had 3 bases not matched to a gene; V was cut back by 4 bases and J by 2 bases. From germline, CDR1 is SGDLS and CDR2 YYNGEE. The CDR3 coding sequence is TGTGCCAGCAGCTCAGCGGGACCCTACAATGAGCAGTTCTTC. Translation gives CASSSAGPYNEQFF.

CDR3 DNA sequence: TGTGCCAGCAGCAGACGACCGGGGGCCCAGCATTTT. Translating gives CASSRRPGAQHF. This chain uses TRBV21-1 with TRBJ1-5. TRBV21-1 is noted as a pseudogene. The CDR3 contains 12 residues.

The V call is TRBV18, the J call TRBJ2-5; possibly TRBD1 for D (5 bases). Looked up from germline, CDR1 is KGHSH and CDR2 is LQKENI. This CDR3 comprises 14 residues. Trimming took off 2 bases at V and 3 bases at J, with 10 bases between the two ends. CDR3: CASSPTRGKETQYF. The DNA for the CDR3 is TGTGCCAGCTCACCAACAAGGGGTAAAGAGACCCAGTACTTC.

This chain connects TRBV7-9 to TRBJ2-1; 12 bases match TRBD2. Per the germline V gene, CDR1 is SEHNR and CDR2 is FQNEAQ (reference sequence). The CDR3 extends over 17 amino acids. J was trimmed by 5 bases and V by 1 base; bases with no gene match: 6. CDR3 DNA sequence: TGTGCCAGCAGCTTAGAAAGGACTAGCGGGATGAACAATGAGCAGTTCTTC. Its translation: CASSLERTSGMNNEQFF.

The chain employs TRBV27 and TRBJ2-4; TRBD2 might be the D (6 bases). Germline CDR1 reads MNHEY; CDR2 reads SMNVEV (reference sequence). The CDR3 loop spans 13 amino acids. Trimming took off 6 bases at V and 7 bases at J, with 13 bases between the two ends. CDR3 loop: CASSLSGGNIQYF. The DNA of the CDR3 is TGTGCCAGCAGCCTAAGTGGGGGGAACATTCAGTACTTC.

V usage is TRBV4-3 and J usage is TRBJ2-7, with 7 bases that match TRBD2. This CDR3 comprises 15 residues. Germline V lookup: CDR1 LGHNA, CDR2 YSLEER. After removal of 0 bases from V and 3 bases from J, the junction contained 5 bases not matched to a gene. The chain's CDR3 is CASSQDREAVYEQYF. CDR3 in DNA: TGCGCCAGCAGCCAAGATCGGGAGGCCGTCTACGAGCAGTACTTC.

V is TRBV4-1 and J is TRBJ2-7, with D tentatively TRBD1 (6 bases). The CDR3 sequence is 14 residues long. The germline V and J ends were trimmed by 0 bases and 3 bases, with 9 bases remaining between them. Germline CDR1 is MGHRA and CDR2 is YSYEKL. In DNA form, the CDR3 reads TGCGCCAGCAGCCAAGAACAGGGTCTCTACGAGCAGTACTTC. This translates into CASSQEQGLYEQYF.

The chain joins TRBV9 to TRBJ2-7; 7 bases align to TRBD1. Per germline, CDR1 SGDLS and CDR2 YYNGEE. V trimming: 3 bases; J trimming: 2 bases; junction bases outside the gene matches: 8. The CDR3 is 15 residues long. CDR3 in amino acids: CASSAGQDLPYEQYF. The CDR3 DNA is TGTGCCAGCAGCGCCGGACAGGACCTGCCCTACGAGCAGTACTTC.

This chain links TRBV5-4 with TRBJ2-1; D is perhaps TRBD1 (6 bases). Germline CDR1 SGHNT, CDR2 YYREEE (reference sequence). The CDR3 has 15 residues. The V gene lost 2 bases and the J gene lost 1 base, with 10 bases spanning the gap. The CDR3 coding sequence is TGTGCCAGCAGCTTCAAGGGGGAGTCCTACAATGAGCAGTTCTTC. This codes for CASSFKGESYNEQFF.

The rearrangement uses TRBV19 and TRBJ2-1; 10 bases map to TRBD2. The germline gives CDR1 LNHDA, CDR2 SQIVND (reference sequence). The junction had 11 bases not matched to a gene; V was cut back by 5 bases and J by 7 bases. The CDR3 is made up of 16 amino acids. CDR3 coding DNA: TGTGCCAGTAGTTATCGCAGGCTAGCGGGAGAGAATGAGCAGTTCTTC. It specifies CASSYRRLAGENEQFF.

The chain uses TRBV19 and TRBJ2-3; 8 bases fit TRBD2. CDR1 LNHDA and CDR2 SQIVND come from the germline V gene (reference sequence). The CDR3 has 15 amino acids. Trimming cost V 6 bases and J 3 bases; bases outside gene matches: 8. CDR3 loop: CASRAGGWLTDTQYF. The CDR3 region has the DNA TGTGCCAGTAGGGCGGGAGGTTGGTTGACAGATACGCAGTATTTT.

The V and J genes are TRBV30 and TRBJ1-2, with D possibly TRBD1 on 5 matching bases. The CDR3 runs to 11 residues. The germline V and J ends were trimmed by 7 bases and 4 bases, with 10 bases remaining between them. The germline CDR1 and CDR2 sequences are GTSNPN and SVGIG (reference sequence). CDR3 coding DNA: TGTGCCTCGACAGCCCTCTATGGCTACACCTTC. It specifies CASTALYGYTF. Together with reference TRBV30 and TRBJ1-2, the CDR3 gives the full variable domain: SQTIHQWPATLVQPVGSPLSLECTVEGTSNPNLYWYRQAAGRGLQLLFYSVGIGQISSEVPQNLSASRPQDRQFILSSKKLLLSDSGFYLCASTALYGYTFGSGTRLTVV.

V usage is TRBV11-3 and J usage is TRBJ2-1; D is perhaps TRBD1 (7 bases). The germline CDR1 and CDR2 sequences are SGHNT and YENEEA. The CDR3 has 17 amino acids. The V and J ends lost 5 bases and 4 bases respectively, with 21 bases between them. CDR3 amino acids: CASSRRDRSLGYNEQFF. The CDR3 DNA reads TGTGCCAGCAGCCGGCGGGACAGATCCTTGGGGTACAATGAGCAGTTCTTC.

This clone has a handful of counts. V is TRBV5-1 and J is TRBJ1-1, with D possibly being TRBD1 (5 bases). This CDR3 spans 14 amino acids. V was clipped by 0 bases and J by 6 bases, with 12 bases between them. Germline V lookup: CDR1 SGHRS, CDR2 YFSETQ. As DNA, the CDR3 is TGCGCCAGCAGCTTGGCCGGGGGTGAGTCTGAAGCTTTCTTT. Translated: CASSLAGGESEAFF.

V usage is TRBV7-3 and J usage is TRBJ2-2; 11 nucleotides line up with TRBD2. The junction had 3 bases not matched to a gene; V was cut back by 5 bases and J by 4 bases. Germline V lookup: CDR1 SGHTA, CDR2 FQGTGA. This CDR3 is 15 amino acids long. CDR3 residues: CASSNSGRATGELFF. In DNA, the CDR3 is TGTGCCAGCAGCAATAGCGGGAGGGCCACCGGGGAGCTGTTTTTT.

The chain uses TRBV7-3 and TRBJ2-5; tentative D call: TRBD2 (6 bases). Germline V gives CDR1 SGHTA, CDR2 FQGTGA. This CDR3 is 15 amino acids long. V was trimmed by 11 bases and J by 4 bases, leaving 23 bases between them. For the CDR3, the DNA is TGTGCCCCAGCGCGGGTTCGGGGGAGGTTAGAGACCCAGTACTTC. Protein product: CAPARVRGRLETQYF.

This chain uses TRBV19 with TRBJ2-2; the match to TRBD1 covers 9 bases. In germline, CDR1 is LNHDA, CDR2 SQIVND (reference sequence). CDR3 length: 17 residues. V shed 1 base and J 5 bases; nucleotides not matched to a gene: 8. The CDR3 DNA reads TGTGCCAGTAGTATAGCCCAGCCCGGGACAGGGACCGGGGAGCTGTTTTTT. Translated, it gives CASSIAQPGTGTGELFF. The full variable domain, completed using reference TRBV19 and TRBJ2-2, is DGGITQSPKYLFRKEGQNVTLSCEQNLNHDAMYWYRQDPGQGLRLIYYSQIVNDFQKGDIAEGYSVSREKKESFPLTVTSAQKNPTAFYLCASSIAQPGTGTGELFFGEGSRLTVL.

The genes are TRBV7-2 and TRBJ2-3, with 7 positions matching TRBD1. The ends lost 6 bases at V and 0 bases at J; junction bases unmatched: 9. Germline V gene lookup returns CDR1 SGHTA and CDR2 FQGNSA. The CDR3 loop spans 16 amino acids. CDR3 in DNA: TGTGCCAGCAGTTCTAATCCGGGACAGAGCACAGATACGCAGTATTTT. Its translation: CASSSNPGQSTDTQYF.

The V call is TRBV9, the J call TRBJ2-7, with D possibly being TRBD2 (5 bases). CDR1 and CDR2 from the germline V gene are SGDLS and YYNGEE. The CDR3 loop spans 15 amino acids. The V and J ends lost 3 bases and 2 bases respectively, with 15 bases between them. As DNA, the CDR3 is TGTGCCAGCAGCGCCCGAAGCGGAGCACCCTACGAGCAGTACTTC. This encodes CASSARSGAPYEQYF.

CDR3 in DNA: TGTGCCAGCAGGACTGACTACTCCCTTCGGGGCTACGAGCAGTACTTC. Translation gives CASRTDYSLRGYEQYF. The chain uses TRBV6-6 and TRBJ2-7; D might be TRBD2 (5 bases). Trimming removed 6 bases at V and 3 bases at J, with 21 bases between. CDR1 is MNHNY, CDR2 SVGAGI, per germline (reference sequence). The CDR3 runs to 16 residues.